The rows below give T cell receptor beta chains drawn from one sample of a study of human T cells and chemical hapten exposure. TCRdb re-called the RACE reads with MiXCR, one entry per CDR3 protein. The sample has 80,000 to 100,000 distinct CDR3 sequences; around 12% are singletons. The specimen comprised whole blood, sampled in connection with sensitization to the hapten diphenylcyclopropenone (DPC). The receptors come from a middle-aged woman with alopecia areata. Some clones in this sample may be carry-over from other donors' samples. The CDR3 runs from the conserved cysteine through the conserved F or W. The D gene is left open where the match is weak. Size values are once, few and many counts, or a class for expanded clones, and some rows have none.

clone size	V gene	J gene	D gene	CDR3 DNA	CDR3 protein
-	TRBV6-5	TRBJ2-4	-	TGTGCCAGCGCTGCTTCAGCCAAAAACATTCAGTACTTC	CASAASAKNIQYF
-	TRBV12-3/TRBV12-4	TRBJ1-5	-	TGTGCCAGCAGTTTTTCTGGGGGGGAGCCCCAGCATTTT	CASSFSGGEPQHF
-	TRBV29-1	TRBJ2-7	-	TGCAGCGTTGAAGGTCTCGGGAACTCCTACGAGCAGTACTTC	CSVEGLGNSYEQYF
few	TRBV5-1	TRBJ2-7	-	TGCGCCAGCAGCTTGGCTCTGACAGAGGACTACGAGCAGTACTTC	CASSLALTEDYEQYF
many	TRBV6-2/TRBV6-3	TRBJ2-3	TRBD2	TGTGCCAGCAGTTACCGGTTGGGGGCAGCGGGAGGCCGCACAGATACGCAGTATTTT	CASSYRLGAAGGRTDTQYF
-	TRBV4-2	TRBJ2-7	-	TGTGCCAGCAGCCAAGAGCCAGGGGTTGGGTACGAGCAGTACTTC	CASSQEPGVGYEQYF
-	TRBV28	TRBJ1-1	TRBD1	TGTGCCAGCAGATACCAGGGGGTGGACACTGAAGCTTTCTTT	CASRYQGVDTEAFF
few	TRBV7-2	TRBJ1-4	-	TGTGCCAGCAGCTTCCAGGGTGGAAGGGGAGAAAAACTGTTTTTT	CASSFQGGRGEKLFF
-	TRBV28	TRBJ1-1	-	TGTGCCAGCAGTTTCCTATCTGGGGGCACTGAAGCTTTCTTT	CASSFLSGGTEAFF
-	TRBV7-9	TRBJ2-7	-	TGTGCCAGCAGCTTTGGGGACTCTGTAGGGGACGAGCAGTACTTC	CASSFGDSVGDEQYF
few	TRBV10-3	TRBJ2-3	-	TGTGCCATCAGTGAGCCGGACCCTCTGGATACGCAGTATTTT	CAISEPDPLDTQYF
-	TRBV4-2	TRBJ1-1	-	TGTGCCAGCAGCCGAGGGGCCAGGGACACTGAAGCTTTCTTT	CASSRGARDTEAFF
many	TRBV6-2/TRBV6-3	TRBJ2-3	TRBD2	TGTGCCAGCAGTCTCAAGACTAGCGGGACAATTTATACGCAGTATTTT	CASSLKTSGTIYTQYF
-	TRBV4-3	TRBJ2-2	-	TGCGCCAGCAGCCAAGAAAGGGCCGGGGAGCTGTTTTTT	CASSQERAGELFF
-	TRBV30	TRBJ1-6	-	TGTGCCTGGAACCGGGACCCACTTCGGCCCCTCCACTTT	CAWNRDPLRPLHF
few	TRBV18	TRBJ2-1	TRBD2	TGTGCCAGCTCACCTTCTAGCGGGAGGCATGAGCAGTTCTTC	CASSPSSGRHEQFF
few	TRBV5-1	TRBJ1-1	-	TGCGCCAGCAGCTTGGCCATAAGGGGGACTGAAGCTTTCTTT	CASSLAIRGTEAFF
few	TRBV28	TRBJ2-5	-	TGTGCCAGCATGAATGGCGGCATCCAAGAGACCCAGTACTTC	CASMNGGIQETQYF
-	TRBV5-1	TRBJ1-5	-	TGCGCCAGCAGCTTGATCCCGGGGCAGGGTAATCAGCCCCAGCATTTT	CASSLIPGQGNQPQHF
many	TRBV29-1	TRBJ2-5	-	TGCAGCGTTGCCGGGACTCCCAAAGAGACCCAGTACTTC	CSVAGTPKETQYF
few	TRBV5-1	TRBJ2-7	TRBD2	TGCGCCAGCAGCTCTGGGACTAGCGGGAACGAGCAGTACTTC	CASSSGTSGNEQYF
-	TRBV30	TRBJ1-6	-	TGTGCCTGGAGTAAGGGACAAGTTAATTCACCCCTCCACTTT	CAWSKGQVNSPLHF
few	TRBV11-2	TRBJ2-7	-	TGTGCCAGCAGCCCTACGGACACGCTAAGCTCCGAGCAGTACTTC	CASSPTDTLSSEQYF
-	TRBV2	TRBJ1-5	-	TGTGCCAGCAGTGAAGCTACGGGTCGGGAGCAGCCCCAGCATTTT	CASSEATGREQPQHF
-	TRBV18	TRBJ1-1	-	TGTGCCAGCTCACCAATGGACACGAACACTGAAGCTTTCTTT	CASSPMDTNTEAFF
-	TRBV7-2	TRBJ2-7	-	TGTGCCAGCAGCTTAAACAGGGACTACGAGCAGTACTTC	CASSLNRDYEQYF
-	TRBV5-1	TRBJ1-1	TRBD1	TGCGCCAGCACCCAGACAGGGCGGTCTGAAGCTTTCTTT	CASTQTGRSEAFF
-	TRBV29-1	TRBJ2-3	TRBD2	TGCAGCGTTGAGCCAGCGGGAGCAACAGATACGCAGTATTTT	CSVEPAGATDTQYF
-	TRBV29-1	TRBJ2-7	TRBD1	TGCAGCGCAACTCCCTTGGGGGACAGGGGGCTAGAGCAGTACTTC	CSATPLGDRGLEQYF
few	TRBV5-8	TRBJ1-6	TRBD1	TGTGCCACCATCGACAGGGTCGGATATAATTCACCCCTCCACTTT	CATIDRVGYNSPLHF
few	TRBV12-3/TRBV12-4	TRBJ1-5	-	TGTGCCAGCGGGTTTAATCAGCCCCAGCATTTT	CASGFNQPQHF
-	TRBV27	TRBJ2-7	TRBD2	TGTGCCAGCACAGAGGCTAGCGGGACGTCCTACGAGCAGTACTTC	CASTEASGTSYEQYF
few	TRBV11-2	TRBJ2-7	TRBD1	TGTGCCAGCAGCACCGCCGGGACAGGGGGCCACGAGCAGTACTTC	CASSTAGTGGHEQYF
many	TRBV10-3	TRBJ2-7	-	TGTGCCCTTCGGGAGGGACAGGGAGGAATCTACGAGCAGTACTTC	CALREGQGGIYEQYF
few	TRBV6-2/TRBV6-3	TRBJ2-7	TRBD2	TGTGCCAGCAGACGCCCGGGACTAGCGGGAGGTGAACACAGATTC	CASRRPGLAGGEHRF
-	TRBV14	TRBJ2-7	TRBD2	TGTGCCAGCAGCCAAGTCCCAGCGGGGGGTCGAGAGCAGTACTTC	CASSQVPAGGREQYF
many	TRBV29-1	TRBJ2-1	-	TGCAGCGTTGAAGATGTATGGAATGAGCAGTTCTTC	CSVEDVWNEQFF
many	TRBV6-2/TRBV6-3	TRBJ1-5	TRBD1	TGTGCCAGCAGTACGGACAGGGTTTCTCAGCCCCAGCATTTT	CASSTDRVSQPQHF
few	TRBV9	TRBJ2-1	TRBD2	TGTGCCAGCAGCTTCGGGACTAGCGAATACAATGAGCAGTTCTTC	CASSFGTSEYNEQFF
-	TRBV5-1	TRBJ2-6	-	TGCGCCAGCAGACCAATGGCTAGGATCTCTGGGGCCAACGTCCTGACTTTC	CASRPMARISGANVLTF
-	TRBV6-2/TRBV6-3	TRBJ2-3	TRBD2	TGTGCCAGCAGTTACTCCACGGGGGGTACTAGCGGAATAGATACGCAGTATTTT	CASSYSTGGTSGIDTQYF
few	TRBV12-3/TRBV12-4	TRBJ1-4	-	TGTGCCAGCAGTAGAGCAGGGGCCAGGGAAAAACTGTTTTTT	CASSRAGAREKLFF
-	TRBV10-3	TRBJ2-5	-	TGTGCCATCAAGGGGGAAGGCGAGACCCAGTACTTC	CAIKGEGETQYF
many	TRBV18	TRBJ2-2	-	TGTGCCAGCTCACCACCGACCCGAACCGGGGAGCTGTTTTTT	CASSPPTRTGELFF
-	TRBV28	TRBJ1-1	-	TGTGCCAGCAGTTTTAAGTTTGGGGGGAGGACTGAAGCTTTCTTT	CASSFKFGGRTEAFF
-	TRBV6-5	TRBJ1-1	-	TGTGCCAGCAGTTACTTCGGGTCTGAAGCTTTCTTT	CASSYFGSEAFF
-	TRBV6-1	TRBJ1-5	-	TGTGCCAGCAGAACGGGTGGTCAGCCCCAGCATTTT	CASRTGGQPQHF
few	TRBV7-2	TRBJ2-2	-	TGTGCCAGCAGCGCTTGGGGAGCTAACACCGGGGAGCTGTTTTTT	CASSAWGANTGELFF
many	TRBV7-9	TRBJ2-7	-	TGTGCCAGCAGTTCCATGGAACGCGAGCAGTACTTC	CASSSMEREQYF
-	TRBV29-1	TRBJ2-7	TRBD1	TGCAGCGTTGGGACCTGGACAGGGGGCTCCTACGAGCAGTACTTC	CSVGTWTGGSYEQYF
few	TRBV7-2	TRBJ2-2	TRBD2	TGTGCCAGCTGGTCGTCTAGCGGGAGAGTAGGCACCGGGGAGCTGTTTTTT	CASWSSSGRVGTGELFF
-	TRBV2	TRBJ2-1	-	TGTGCCAGCAGTGAAGGACTAGTGGGATATGAGCAGTTCTTC	CASSEGLVGYEQFF
-	TRBV7-2	TRBJ1-5	-	TGTGCCAGCAGCCCCTCGGACGGGTATCAGCCCCAGCATTTT	CASSPSDGYQPQHF
-	TRBV7-9	TRBJ2-2	-	TGTGCCAGCAGCTCAGAAATCGGGACCGGGGAGCTGTTTTTT	CASSSEIGTGELFF